Here is one T cell receptor beta chain with its context. The antigen is unknown. This record comes from a study of graft-versus-host responses after intestinal transplantation. Study-level background: Recipients obtained multivisceral, liver-intestinal, or isolated intestinal transplants. The whole recipient group had anti-thymocyte globulin induction followed by tacrolimus and steroids for two to three years.

The assay was immunoSEQ multiplex PCR, and TCRdb's table has in-frame clones only and misses some. The sample records over 90,000 clones, under 95% being singletons. Per the germline V gene, CDR1 is GTSNPN and CDR2 is SVGIG (reference sequence). Trimming shortened V by 2 bases and J by 1 base, and 12 bases separated the two germline ends. The CDR3 contains 14 residues. The study's findings and limits: GvH clones occurred in recipient marrow; some first appeared in ileum or blood.

The chain carries TRBV30 and TRBJ2-7, with D unresolved. The origin of this receptor is a human donor who received an intestinal transplant. The sample was unstimulated CD8+ T cells sorted from spleen or lymph node cells, taken before intestinal transplant. The CDR3 sequence: CAWSPGLRSYEQYF. CDR3 nucleotides: TGTGCCTGGAGTCCCGGGCTGAGATCCTACGAGCAGTACTTC.